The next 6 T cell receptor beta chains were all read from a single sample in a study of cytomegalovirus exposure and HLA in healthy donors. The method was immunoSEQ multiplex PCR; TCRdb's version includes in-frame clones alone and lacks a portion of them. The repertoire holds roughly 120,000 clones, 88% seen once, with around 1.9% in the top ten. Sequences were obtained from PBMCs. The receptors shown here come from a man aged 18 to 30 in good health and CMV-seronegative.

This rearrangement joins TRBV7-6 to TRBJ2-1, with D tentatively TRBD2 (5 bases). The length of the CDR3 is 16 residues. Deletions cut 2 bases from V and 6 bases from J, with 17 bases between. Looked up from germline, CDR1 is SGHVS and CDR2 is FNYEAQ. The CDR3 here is CASSLSRGHSSNEQFF. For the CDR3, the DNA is TGTGCCAGCAGCTTATCTCGAGGGCACAGCTCCAATGAGCAGTTCTTC.

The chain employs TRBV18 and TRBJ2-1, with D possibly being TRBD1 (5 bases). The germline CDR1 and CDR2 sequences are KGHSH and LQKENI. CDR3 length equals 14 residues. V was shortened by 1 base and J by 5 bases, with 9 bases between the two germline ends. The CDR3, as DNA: TGTGCCAGCTCACCACTAGACAGTAACAATGAGCAGTTCTTC. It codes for CASSPLDSNNEQFF.

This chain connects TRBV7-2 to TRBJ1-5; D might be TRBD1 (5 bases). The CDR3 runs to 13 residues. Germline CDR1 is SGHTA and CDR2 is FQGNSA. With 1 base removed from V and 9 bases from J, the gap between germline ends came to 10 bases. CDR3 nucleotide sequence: TGTGCCAGCAGCTTAGAGGGGTGGGGGCCCCAGCATTTT. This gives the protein CASSLEGWGPQHF.

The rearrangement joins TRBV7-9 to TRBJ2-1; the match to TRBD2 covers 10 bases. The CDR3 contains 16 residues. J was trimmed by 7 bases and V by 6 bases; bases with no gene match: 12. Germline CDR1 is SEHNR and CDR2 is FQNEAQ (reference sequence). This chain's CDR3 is CASRQTLAGVRNEQFF. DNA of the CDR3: TGTGCCAGCAGGCAAACCCTAGCGGGAGTAAGGAATGAGCAGTTCTTC.

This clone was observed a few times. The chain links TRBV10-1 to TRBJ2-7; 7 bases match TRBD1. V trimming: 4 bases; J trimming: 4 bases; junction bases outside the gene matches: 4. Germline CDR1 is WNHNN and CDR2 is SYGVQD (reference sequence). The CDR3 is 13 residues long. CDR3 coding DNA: TGCGCCAGCAGTGGGGACAGACTATACGAGCAGTACTTC. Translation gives CASSGDRLYEQYF.

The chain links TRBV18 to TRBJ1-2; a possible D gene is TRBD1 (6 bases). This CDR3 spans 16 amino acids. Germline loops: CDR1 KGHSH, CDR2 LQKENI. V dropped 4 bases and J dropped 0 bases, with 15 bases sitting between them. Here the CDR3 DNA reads TGTGCCAGCTCACGGGACACCGGGCCCACTAACTATGGCTACACCTTC. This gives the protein CASSRDTGPTNYGYTF.